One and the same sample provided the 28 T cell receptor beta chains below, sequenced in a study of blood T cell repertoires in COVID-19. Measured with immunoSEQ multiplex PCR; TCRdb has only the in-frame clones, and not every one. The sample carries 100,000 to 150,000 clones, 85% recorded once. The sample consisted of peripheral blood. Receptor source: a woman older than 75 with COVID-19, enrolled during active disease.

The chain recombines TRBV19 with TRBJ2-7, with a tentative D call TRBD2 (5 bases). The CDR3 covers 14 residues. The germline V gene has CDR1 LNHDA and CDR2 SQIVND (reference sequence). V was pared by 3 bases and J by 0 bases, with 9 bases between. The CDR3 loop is CASSIYSGSYEQYF. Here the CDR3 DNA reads TGTGCCAGTAGTATCTACAGCGGCTCCTACGAGCAGTACTTC.

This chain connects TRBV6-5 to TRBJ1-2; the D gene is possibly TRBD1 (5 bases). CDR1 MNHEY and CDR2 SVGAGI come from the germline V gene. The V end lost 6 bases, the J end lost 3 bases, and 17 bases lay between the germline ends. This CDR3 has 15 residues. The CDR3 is CASSHRTSQDYGYTF. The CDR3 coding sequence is TGTGCCAGCAGCCATAGGACATCTCAGGACTATGGCTACACCTTC.

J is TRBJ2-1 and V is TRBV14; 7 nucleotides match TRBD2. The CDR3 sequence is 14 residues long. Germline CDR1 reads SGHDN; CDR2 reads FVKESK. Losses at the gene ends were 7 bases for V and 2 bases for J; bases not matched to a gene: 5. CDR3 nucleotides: TGTGCCAGCAAGGTGGGAGGGCCCTACAATGAGCAGTTCTTC. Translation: CASKVGGPYNEQFF.

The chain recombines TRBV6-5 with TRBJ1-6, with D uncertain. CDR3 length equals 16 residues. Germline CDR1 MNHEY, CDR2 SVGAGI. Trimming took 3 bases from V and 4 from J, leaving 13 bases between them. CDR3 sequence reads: CASSYVGVGYNSPLHF. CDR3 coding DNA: TGTGCCAGCAGTTATGTCGGAGTTGGGTATAATTCACCCCTCCACTTT.

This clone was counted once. The chain's CDR3 is CASREGLAGGPYQFF. The CDR3 DNA follows: TGTGCCAGCAGGGAGGGACTAGCGGGAGGGCCATATCAGTTCTTC. The rearrangement joins TRBV2 to TRBJ2-1, with 16 bases that match TRBD2. CDR3 length: 15 amino acids. Germline-derived CDR1 and CDR2 are SNHLY and FYNNEI. J was trimmed by 13 bases and V by 6 bases; bases with no gene match: 9.

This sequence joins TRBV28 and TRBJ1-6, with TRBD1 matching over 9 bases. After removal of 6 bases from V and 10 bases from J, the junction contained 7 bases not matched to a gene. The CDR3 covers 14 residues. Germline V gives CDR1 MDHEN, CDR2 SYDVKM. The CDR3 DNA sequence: TGTGCCAGCAGGACCGGGACAGGGAGCTCACCCCTCCACTTT. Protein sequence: CASRTGTGSSPLHF.

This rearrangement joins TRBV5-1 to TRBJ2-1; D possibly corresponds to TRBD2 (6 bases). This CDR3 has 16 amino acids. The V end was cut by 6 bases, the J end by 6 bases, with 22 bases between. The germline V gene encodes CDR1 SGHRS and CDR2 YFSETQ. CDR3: CASMGTGLSVTNEQFF. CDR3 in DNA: TGCGCCAGCATGGGCACGGGACTTTCAGTGACCAATGAGCAGTTCTTC.

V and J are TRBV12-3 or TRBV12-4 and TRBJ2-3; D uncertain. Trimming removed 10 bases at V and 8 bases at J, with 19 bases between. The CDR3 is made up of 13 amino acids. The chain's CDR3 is CATRMGPNFTQYF. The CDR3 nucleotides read TGTGCCACCAGGATGGGCCCCAATTTTACGCAGTATTTT.

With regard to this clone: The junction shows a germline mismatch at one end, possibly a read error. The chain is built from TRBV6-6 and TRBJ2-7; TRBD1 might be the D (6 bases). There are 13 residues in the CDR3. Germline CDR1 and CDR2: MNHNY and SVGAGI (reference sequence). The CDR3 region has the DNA TGTGCCAGCAGTTCCGGGACACGCTACGGGCAGTACTTC. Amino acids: CASSSGTRYGQYF.

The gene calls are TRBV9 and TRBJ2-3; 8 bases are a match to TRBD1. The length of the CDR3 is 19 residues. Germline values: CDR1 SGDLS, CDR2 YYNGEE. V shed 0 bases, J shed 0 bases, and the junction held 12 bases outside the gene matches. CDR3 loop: CASSVAQTGVGGSTDTQYF. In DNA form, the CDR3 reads TGTGCCAGCAGCGTAGCCCAGACAGGGGTCGGCGGGAGCACAGATACGCAGTATTTT.

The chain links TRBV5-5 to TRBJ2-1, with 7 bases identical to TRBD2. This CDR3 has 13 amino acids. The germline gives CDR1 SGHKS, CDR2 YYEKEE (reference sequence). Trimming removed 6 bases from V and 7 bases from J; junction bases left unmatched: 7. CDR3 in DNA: TGTGCCAGCACGAGGGGAGGGGAAAATGAGCAGTTCTTC. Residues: CASTRGGENEQFF.

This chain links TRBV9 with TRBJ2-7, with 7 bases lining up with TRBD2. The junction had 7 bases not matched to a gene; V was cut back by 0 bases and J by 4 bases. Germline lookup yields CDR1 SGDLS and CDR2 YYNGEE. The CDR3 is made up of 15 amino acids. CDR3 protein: CASSVGTGTIYEQYF. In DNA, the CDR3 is TGTGCCAGCAGCGTAGGTACCGGGACTATATACGAGCAGTACTTC.

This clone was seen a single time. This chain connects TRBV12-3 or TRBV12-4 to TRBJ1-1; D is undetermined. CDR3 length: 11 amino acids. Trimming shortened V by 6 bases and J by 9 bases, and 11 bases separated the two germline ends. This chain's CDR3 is CASSRGYQAFF. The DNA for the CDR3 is TGTGCCAGCAGCCGCGGGTATCAAGCTTTCTTT.

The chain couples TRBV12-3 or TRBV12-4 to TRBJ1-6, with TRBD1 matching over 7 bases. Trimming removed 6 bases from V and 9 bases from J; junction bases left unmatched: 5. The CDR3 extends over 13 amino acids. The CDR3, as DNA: TGTGCCAGCAGGGGGGGACAGAGTTCACCCCTCCACTTT. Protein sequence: CASRGGQSSPLHF.

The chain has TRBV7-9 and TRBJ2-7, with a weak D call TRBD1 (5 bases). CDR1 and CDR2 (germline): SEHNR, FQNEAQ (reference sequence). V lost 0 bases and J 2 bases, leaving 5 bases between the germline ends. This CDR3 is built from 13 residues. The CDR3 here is CASSLAGAYEQYF. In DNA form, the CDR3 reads TGTGCCAGCAGCTTAGCAGGGGCCTACGAGCAGTACTTC.

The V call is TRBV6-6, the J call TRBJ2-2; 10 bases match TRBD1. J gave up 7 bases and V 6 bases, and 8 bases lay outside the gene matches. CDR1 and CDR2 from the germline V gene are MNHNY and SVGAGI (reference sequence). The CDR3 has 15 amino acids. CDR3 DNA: TGTGCCAGCAGAGGGGACAGGGGAGGGGGCGGGGAGCTGTTTTTT. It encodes CASRGDRGGGGELFF.

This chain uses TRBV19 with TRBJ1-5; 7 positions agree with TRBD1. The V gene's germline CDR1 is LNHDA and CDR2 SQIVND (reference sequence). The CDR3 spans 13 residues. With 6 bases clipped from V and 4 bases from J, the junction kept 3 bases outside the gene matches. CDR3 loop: CASSWTGNQPQHF. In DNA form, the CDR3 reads TGTGCCAGTAGCTGGACAGGAAATCAGCCCCAGCATTTT.

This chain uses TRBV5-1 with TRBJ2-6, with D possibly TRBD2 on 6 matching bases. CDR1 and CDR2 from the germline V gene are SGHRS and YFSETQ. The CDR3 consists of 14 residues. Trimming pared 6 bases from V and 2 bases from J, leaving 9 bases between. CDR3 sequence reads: CASKTSPGANVLTF. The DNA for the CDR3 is TGCGCCAGCAAAACTAGCCCTGGGGCCAACGTCCTGACTTTC.

CDR3 protein: CASSQDLYTGELFF. In nucleotides, the CDR3 is TGTGCCAGCAGCCAGGACTTATACACCGGGGAGCTGTTTTTT. This sequence joins TRBV7-2 and TRBJ2-2; perhaps TRBD2 as D (5 bases). The CDR3 is 14 residues long. Trimming shortened V by 5 bases and J by 3 bases, and 10 bases separated the two germline ends. CDR1 is SGHTA, CDR2 FQGNSA, per germline.

This CDR3 is CASSMGGGQGASDTQYF. The CDR3 DNA reads TGTGCCAGTAGTATGGGAGGGGGACAGGGGGCATCAGATACGCAGTATTTT. This chain joins TRBV19 and TRBJ2-3; 12 bases align to TRBD1. CDR3 length: 17 amino acids. V trimming: 3 bases; J trimming: 4 bases; junction bases outside the gene matches: 8. Germline V gene sequence: CDR1 LNHDA, CDR2 SQIVND (reference sequence).

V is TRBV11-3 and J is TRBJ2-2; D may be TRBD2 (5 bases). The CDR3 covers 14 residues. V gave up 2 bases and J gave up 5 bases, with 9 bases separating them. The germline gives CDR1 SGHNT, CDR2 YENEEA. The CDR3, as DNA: TGTGCCAGCAGCTTAATGGGAGAGACCGGGGAGCTGTTTTTT. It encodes CASSLMGETGELFF.

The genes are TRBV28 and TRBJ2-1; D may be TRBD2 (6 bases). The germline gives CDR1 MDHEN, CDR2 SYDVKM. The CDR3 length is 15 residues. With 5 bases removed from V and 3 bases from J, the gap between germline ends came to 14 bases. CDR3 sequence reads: CASSPGLFYYNEQFF. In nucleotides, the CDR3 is TGTGCCAGCAGTCCGGGACTCTTTTACTACAATGAGCAGTTCTTC.

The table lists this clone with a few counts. CDR3 nucleotides: TGTGCCAGCAGCCCAACTTCCGGGACAGGGGCATCACCCCTCCACTTT. This gives the protein CASSPTSGTGASPLHF. The chain has TRBV11-2 and TRBJ1-6; TRBD1 aligns across 10 bases. Trimming took 5 bases from V and 10 from J; bases not matched to a gene: 11. The germline CDR1 and CDR2 sequences are SGHAT and FQNNGV. This CDR3 is built from 16 residues.

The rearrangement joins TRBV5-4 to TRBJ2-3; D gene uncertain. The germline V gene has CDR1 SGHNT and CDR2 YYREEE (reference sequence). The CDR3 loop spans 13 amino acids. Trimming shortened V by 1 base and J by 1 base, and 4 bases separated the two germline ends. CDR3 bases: TGTGCCAGCAGCTTGCAGGGCACAGATACGCAGTATTTT. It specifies CASSLQGTDTQYF.

The CDR3 DNA is TGTGCCAGCAGCTTAGCCCCGGGAGGGCGGGAGACCCAGTACTTC. Its protein product is CASSLAPGGRETQYF. This chain connects TRBV7-2 to TRBJ2-5, with 8 bases lining up with TRBD2. The germline V gene has CDR1 SGHTA and CDR2 FQGNSA. With 0 bases clipped from V and 5 bases from J, the junction kept 5 bases outside the gene matches. There are 15 residues in the CDR3.

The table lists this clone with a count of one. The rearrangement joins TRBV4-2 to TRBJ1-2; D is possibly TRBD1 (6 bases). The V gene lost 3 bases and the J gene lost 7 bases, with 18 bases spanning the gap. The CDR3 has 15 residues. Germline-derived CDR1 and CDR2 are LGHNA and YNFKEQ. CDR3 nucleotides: TGTGCCAGCAGCCAGGATACAGGGTCTGGTGGTGGCTACACCTTC. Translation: CASSQDTGSGGGYTF.

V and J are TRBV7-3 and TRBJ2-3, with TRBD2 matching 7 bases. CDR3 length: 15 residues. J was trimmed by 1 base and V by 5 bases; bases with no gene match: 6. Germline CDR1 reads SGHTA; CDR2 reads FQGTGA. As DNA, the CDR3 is TGTGCCAGCAGCCCGGAGCGGGGTCGCACAGATACGCAGTATTTT. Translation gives CASSPERGRTDTQYF.

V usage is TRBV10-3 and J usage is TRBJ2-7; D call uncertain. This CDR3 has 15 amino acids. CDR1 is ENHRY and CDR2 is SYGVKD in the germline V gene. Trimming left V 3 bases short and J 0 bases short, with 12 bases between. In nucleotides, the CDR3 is TGTGCCATCAGTGATTTTTTTAGTAGCTCCTACGAGCAGTACTTC. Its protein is CAISDFFSSSYEQYF.